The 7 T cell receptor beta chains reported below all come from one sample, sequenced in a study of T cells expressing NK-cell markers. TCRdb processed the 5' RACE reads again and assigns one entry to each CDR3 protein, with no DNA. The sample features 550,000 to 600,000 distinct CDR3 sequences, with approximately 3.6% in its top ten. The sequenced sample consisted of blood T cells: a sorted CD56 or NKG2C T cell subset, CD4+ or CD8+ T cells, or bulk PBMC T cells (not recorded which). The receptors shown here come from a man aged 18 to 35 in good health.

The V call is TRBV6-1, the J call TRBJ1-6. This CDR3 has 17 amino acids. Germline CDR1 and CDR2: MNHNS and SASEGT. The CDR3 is CASSGNWRSSYNSPLHF.

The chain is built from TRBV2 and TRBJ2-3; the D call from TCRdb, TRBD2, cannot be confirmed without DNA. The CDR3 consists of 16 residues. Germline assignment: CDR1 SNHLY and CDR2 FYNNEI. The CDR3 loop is CASSDGSGRSTDTQYF.

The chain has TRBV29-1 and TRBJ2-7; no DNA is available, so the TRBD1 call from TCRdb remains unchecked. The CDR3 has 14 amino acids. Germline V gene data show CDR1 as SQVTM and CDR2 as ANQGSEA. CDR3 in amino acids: CSVEERGQGYEQYF.

The CDR3: CASSQRAGGTNQPQHF. This rearrangement joins TRBV6-1 to TRBJ1-5. Germline V gene lookup returns CDR1 MNHNS and CDR2 SASEGT. This CDR3 contains 16 residues.

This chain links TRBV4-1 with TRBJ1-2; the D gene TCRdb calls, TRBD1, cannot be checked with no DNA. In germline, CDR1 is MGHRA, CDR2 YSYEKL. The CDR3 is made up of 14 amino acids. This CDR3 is CASSRGGEDYGYTF.

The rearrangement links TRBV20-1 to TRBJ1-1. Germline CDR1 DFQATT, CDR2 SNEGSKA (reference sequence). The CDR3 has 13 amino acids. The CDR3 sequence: CSALFSQNTEAFF.

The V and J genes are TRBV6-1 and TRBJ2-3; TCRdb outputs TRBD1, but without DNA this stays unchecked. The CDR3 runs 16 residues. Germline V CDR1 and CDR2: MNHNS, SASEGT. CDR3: CASSRDSVPNTDTQYF.